This T cell receptor beta chain is from a study of T cell responses to AZD1222 COVID-19 vaccine. The wider study: Both about-4-week and about-12-week second-dose recipients were combined.

The study, taken as a whole, reports: Researchers took repertoire samples only after the peak T cell response had come. At baseline, just five or six AZD1222 recipients tested seropositive. Donors, mostly white British, included more females; clonal diversity was possibly underestimated.

Sequenced by immunoSEQ multiplex PCR; TCRdb stores in-frame clones only, minus some. The table includes fewer than 130,000 clones, about 85% detected once. As for this clone: Its antigen is not known.

The CDR3 loop spans 16 amino acids. V was trimmed by 2 bases and J by 3 bases, leaving 15 bases between them. CDR1 is SGHVS and CDR2 is FNYEAQ in the germline V gene. The chain uses TRBV7-6 and TRBJ2-3, with D possibly TRBD1 on 5 matching bases. The specimen comprised peripheral blood, sampled on day 0 of AZD1222 vaccination. The origin of this receptor is an adult in good health. DNA of the CDR3: TGTGCCAGCAGCTTATTCGGGCAGGGCGTAACAGATACGCAGTATTTT. This encodes CASSLFGQGVTDTQYF.